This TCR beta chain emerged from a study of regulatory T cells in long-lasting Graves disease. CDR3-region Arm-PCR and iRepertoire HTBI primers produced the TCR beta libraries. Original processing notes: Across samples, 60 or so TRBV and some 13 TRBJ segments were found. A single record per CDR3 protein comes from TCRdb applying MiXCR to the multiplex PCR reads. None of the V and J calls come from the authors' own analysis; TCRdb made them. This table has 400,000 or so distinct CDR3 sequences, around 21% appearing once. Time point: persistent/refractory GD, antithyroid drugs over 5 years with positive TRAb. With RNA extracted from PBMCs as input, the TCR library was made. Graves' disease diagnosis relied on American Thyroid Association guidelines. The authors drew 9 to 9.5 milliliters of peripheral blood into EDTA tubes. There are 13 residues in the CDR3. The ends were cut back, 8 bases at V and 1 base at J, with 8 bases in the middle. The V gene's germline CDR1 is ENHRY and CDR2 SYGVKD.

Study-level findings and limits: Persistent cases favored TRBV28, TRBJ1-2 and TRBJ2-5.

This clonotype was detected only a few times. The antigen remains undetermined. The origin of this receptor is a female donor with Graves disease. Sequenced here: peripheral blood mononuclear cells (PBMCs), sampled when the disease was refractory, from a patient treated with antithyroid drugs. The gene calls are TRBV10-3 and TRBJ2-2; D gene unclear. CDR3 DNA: TGTGCCATCTCCTCCGAGAACACCGGGGAGCTGTTTTTT. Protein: CAISSENTGELFF.